Shown below are 17 T cell receptor beta chains from a single sample sequenced in a study of T cells in Graves' hyperthyroidism and ophthalmopathy. Amplification of TCR beta CDR3 regions used RNA as the template. TCR CDR3 underwent first-round RT-PCR with the HTBI primer set. One entry per CDR3 protein, called by TCRdb with MiXCR from the multiplex PCR reads. The sample holds fewer than 750,000 distinct CDR3 sequences; roughly 15% are singletons and the top ten take roughly an eighth. Source material: blood. Receptor source: a woman in her forties or fifties with Graves' ophthalmopathy.

There are many counts of this clonotype. CDR3 in DNA: TGCAGTGCCCAGCCCAGGGTCACTGGAAACACCATATATTTT. It specifies CSAQPRVTGNTIYF. V is TRBV20-1 and J is TRBJ1-3; TRBD1 might be the D (5 bases). The V and J ends lost 6 bases and 2 bases respectively, with 14 bases between them. Germline V lookup: CDR1 DFQATT, CDR2 SNEGSKA (reference sequence). The CDR3 totals 14 residues.

The chain couples TRBV9 to TRBJ2-2, with 8 bases fitting TRBD1. V shed 3 bases, J shed 3 bases, and the junction held 1 base outside the gene matches. This CDR3 contains 14 residues. CDR1 and CDR2 from the germline V gene are SGDLS and YYNGEE. The CDR3 spells CASSETGDTGELFF. CDR3 nucleotides: TGTGCCAGCAGCGAGACAGGGGACACCGGGGAGCTGTTTTTT. Variable domain in full (rest from reference TRBV9 and TRBJ2-2): DSGVTQTPKHLITATGQRVTLRCSPRSGDLSVYWYQQSLDQGLQFLIQYYNGEERAKGNILERFSAQQFPDLHSELNLSSLELGDSALYFCASSETGDTGELFFGEGSRLTVL.

This chain links TRBV29-1 with TRBJ1-1, with D tentatively TRBD1 (5 bases). V gave up 4 bases and J gave up 1 base, with 10 bases separating them. This CDR3 has 13 residues. Germline V gene data show CDR1 as SQVTM and CDR2 as ANQGSEA. The CDR3 here is CSVGGGANTEAFF. In nucleotides, the CDR3 is TGCAGCGTTGGAGGTGGGGCGAACACTGAAGCTTTCTTT.

Regarding this clonotype: It may be a read error: a sequence one base away is much more abundant. The rearrangement links TRBV28 to TRBJ2-1; no definite D call. This CDR3 comprises 11 residues. CDR1 and CDR2 from the germline V gene are MDHEN and SYDVKM. CDR3 region: CASSSYREHFF. Here the CDR3 DNA reads TGTGCCAGCAGTTCCTACCGTGAGCATTTCTTC.

The rearrangement joins TRBV7-2 to TRBJ2-5; D unclear. The CDR3 totals 15 residues. V shed 3 bases and J shed 0 bases, with 11 bases lying between them. Germline V gives CDR1 SGHTA, CDR2 FQGNSA. CDR3 bases: TGTGCCAGCAGCTTCGGTTACACCGACCAAGAGACCCAGTACTTC. The encoded protein is CASSFGYTDQETQYF.

J is TRBJ1-4 and V is TRBV4-3; D is uncertain. CDR3 length equals 16 residues. Germline V gene sequence: CDR1 LGHNA, CDR2 YSLEER. With 0 bases removed from V and 0 bases from J, the gap between germline ends came to 8 bases. CDR3 sequence reads: CASSQDLSATNEKLFF. CDR3 in DNA: TGCGCCAGCAGCCAAGATCTCAGCGCAACTAATGAAAAACTGTTTTTT.

At least ten counts were recorded for this clonotype. V is TRBV3-1 and J is TRBJ1-5, with D hard to call. The CDR3 runs to 14 residues. Germline assignment: CDR1 LGHDT and CDR2 YNNKEL (reference sequence). V was shortened by 4 bases and J by 4 bases, with 11 bases between the two germline ends. CDR3 loop: CASSPMNRNQPQHF. The CDR3 bases are TGTGCCAGCAGCCCCATGAATCGAAATCAGCCCCAGCATTTT.

CDR3 loop: CASSVAGYTGELFF. CDR3 DNA: TGTGCCAGCAGCGTAGCTGGATACACCGGGGAGCTGTTTTTT. The J gene is TRBJ2-2, the V gene TRBV9; D gene unclear. This CDR3 region has 14 residues. Germline V gene sequence: CDR1 SGDLS, CDR2 YYNGEE. Trimming removed 0 bases from V and 3 bases from J, with 6 bases in between.

In this sample, this clonotype turned up a few times. V and J are TRBV7-9 and TRBJ2-7; 11 bases are a match to TRBD2. The CDR3 spans 15 residues. Germline CDR1 and CDR2: SEHNR and FQNEAQ (reference sequence). V lost 5 bases to trimming and J lost 0 bases; unmatched junction nucleotides: 3. CDR3 nucleotides: TGTGCCAGCAGCGCTAGCGGGAGGCTCTCCTACGAGCAGTACTTC. This encodes CASSASGRLSYEQYF.

There are a few counts of this clonotype. This chain connects TRBV27 to TRBJ2-1; D is possibly TRBD2 (6 bases). The CDR3 is made up of 14 amino acids. CDR1 is MNHEY, CDR2 SMNVEV, per germline (reference sequence). V lost 6 bases and J lost 2, with 11 bases in between. CDR3 in amino acids: CASRLGTAYNEQFF. The CDR3 DNA follows: TGTGCCAGCAGACTAGGGACTGCCTACAATGAGCAGTTCTTC.

This clonotype was recorded many times. The chain recombines TRBV6-1 with TRBJ1-2; D possibly corresponds to TRBD1 (5 bases). The V end was cut by 6 bases, the J end by 3 bases, with 14 bases between. CDR1 is MNHNS and CDR2 is SASEGT in the germline V gene. The CDR3 length is 14 residues. In DNA, the CDR3 is TGTGCCAGCAGGAATCTCGGGGCGGACTATGGCTACACCTTC. Translated, it gives CASRNLGADYGYTF.

This clonotype was recorded many times. This rearrangement joins TRBV6-1 to TRBJ2-3; the D gene is possibly TRBD1 (5 bases). Germline lookup yields CDR1 MNHNS and CDR2 SASEGT. This CDR3 is built from 13 residues. Trimming stripped 6 bases from V and 0 bases from J, with 7 bases between. The CDR3 region has the DNA TGTGCCAGCAGGGACACCAGCACAGATACGCAGTATTTT. It codes for CASRDTSTDTQYF.

In its sample, this clonotype was seen many times. The chain couples TRBV12-3 or TRBV12-4 to TRBJ2-5, with TRBD2 matching 8 bases. This CDR3 has 15 residues. After removal of 6 bases from V and 4 bases from J, the junction contained 10 bases not matched to a gene. The CDR3 DNA follows: TGTGCCAGCAGCCCGGGACTAGGTGGGGGAGAGACCCAGTACTTC. Its protein product is CASSPGLGGGETQYF.

This clonotype was recorded many times. V is TRBV11-2 and J is TRBJ2-7, with 14 nucleotides matching TRBD2. Germline CDR1 and CDR2: SGHAT and FQNNGV. V gave up 1 base and J gave up 1 base; unmatched junction bases: 6. This CDR3 contains 18 residues. CDR3 loop: CASSLVGLAGGGSYEQYF. CDR3 nucleotides: TGTGCCAGCAGCTTAGTCGGACTAGCGGGAGGTGGATCCTACGAGCAGTACTTC. Looking up the rest from reference TRBV11-2 and TRBJ2-7 gives the full variable domain: EAGVAQSPRYKIIEKRQSVAFWCNPISGHATLYWYQQILGQGPKLLIQFQNNGVVDDSQLPKDRFSAERLKGVDSTLKIQPAKLEDSAVYLCASSLVGLAGGGSYEQYFGPGTRLTVT.

V and J are TRBV7-9 and TRBJ2-7; no clear D. CDR3 length equals 11 residues. V was clipped by 5 bases and J by 7 bases, with 9 bases between them. Germline lookup yields CDR1 SEHNR and CDR2 FQNEAQ (reference sequence). CDR3 loop: CASSGMGEQYF. The DNA for the CDR3 is TGTGCCAGCAGCGGTATGGGAGAGCAGTACTTC.

This clonotype was seen ten or more times. The V and J genes are TRBV10-3 and TRBJ1-1, with TRBD1 matching over 7 bases. The CDR3 totals 14 residues. Germline V gives CDR1 ENHRY, CDR2 SYGVKD. Trimming removed 6 bases from V and 3 bases from J; junction bases left unmatched: 7. The CDR3 DNA is TGTGCCATCAGGCGTCAGGGGGTTGACACTGAAGCTTTCTTT. It translates to CAIRRQGVDTEAFF.

The chain uses TRBV12-3 or TRBV12-4 and TRBJ1-5, with TRBD1 matching 7 bases. This CDR3 has 15 residues. Germline trimming cut 0 bases from V and 6 bases from J; bases unmatched to any gene: 5. The CDR3 region is CASSLAGGSGQPQHF. The CDR3 DNA is TGTGCCAGCAGTTTAGCAGGGGGCTCAGGTCAGCCCCAGCATTTT.